The 15 T cell receptor beta chains listed next were all sequenced from one sample in a study of vaccination effects on CD4 cells after COVID-19. Antigen-specific CD4+ T cells were expanded (with viral peptide pools) by the ViraFEST assay ahead of sequencing. The authors isolated CD4+ T cells after around 10 days of culture. The participants, recipients of two vaccine doses, got either BNT162b2 or mRNA-1273. Generated by immunoSEQ multiplex PCR, the TCRdb table keeps only in-frame clones and is missing some. Seen here are 60,000 to 90,000 clones, over 70% observed once, and the top ten hold roughly 1.2%. These receptors are not linked to any known antigen. Here the sequenced sample was CD4+ T cells from PBMCs cultured with HCoV-229E spike peptides, taken after COVID-19 vaccination. These receptors were obtained from a human donor who received a COVID-19 vaccine.

This sequence joins TRBV7-7 and TRBJ2-6; no reliable D call. CDR3 size: 15 residues. Trimming removed 7 bases at V and 2 bases at J, with 12 bases between. Germline lookup yields CDR1 SSHAT and CDR2 FNYEAQ (reference sequence). The CDR3 DNA reads as TGTGCCAGCACCTCCCCCCGGGCTGGGGCCAACGTCCTGACTTTC. Translating gives CASTSPRAGANVLTF.

This clone has a handful of counts. The chain couples TRBV5-6 to TRBJ2-2; D is uncertain. The CDR3 covers 13 residues. CDR1 is SGHDT, CDR2 YYEEEE, per germline. V dropped 3 bases and J dropped 6 bases, with 9 bases sitting between them. The CDR3 nucleotides read TGTGCCAGCAGCTCGCTTGTATCCGGGGAGCTGTTTTTT. It codes for CASSSLVSGELFF.

The CDR3 is CASSLVGQGYEQYV. The CDR3 DNA is TGTGCCAGCAGCTTGGTTGGACAGGGGTACGAGCAGTACGTC. The chain employs TRBV5-6 and TRBJ2-7; 9 bases are shared with TRBD1. The junction had 2 bases not matched to a gene; V was cut back by 0 bases and J by 4 bases. Germline CDR1 SGHDT, CDR2 YYEEEE. This CDR3 has 14 residues.

The chain couples TRBV12-3 or TRBV12-4 to TRBJ1-4; D possibly corresponds to TRBD1 (6 bases). The V end was cut by 6 bases, the J end by 7 bases, with 12 bases between. CDR3 size: 13 residues. The CDR3 DNA reads as TGTGCCAGCAGCCCTTCCAGGGGTGAAAAACTGTTTTTT. Its protein is CASSPSRGEKLFF.

The chain carries TRBV4-3 and TRBJ1-1, with D perhaps matching TRBD1 (5 bases). Germline CDR1 is LGHNA and CDR2 is YSLEER. The V end lost 1 base, the J end lost 5 bases, and 20 bases lay between the germline ends. The CDR3 runs to 17 residues. The chain's CDR3 is CASSQGGLGRGGTEAFF. CDR3 sequence (DNA): TGCGCCAGCAGCCAAGGGGGCCTAGGGAGGGGTGGGACTGAAGCTTTCTTT.

This chain connects TRBV6-5 to TRBJ1-2, with D tentatively TRBD1 (6 bases). Germline V lookup: CDR1 MNHEY, CDR2 SVGAGI. V was clipped by 4 bases and J by 4 bases, with 13 bases between them. The CDR3 spans 14 residues. CDR3 nucleotide sequence: TGTGCCAGCAGTTCAGGGGTGGGGGTCTATGGCTACACCTTC. Translation: CASSSGVGVYGYTF.

The chain couples TRBV15 to TRBJ2-3; D ambiguous. With 1 base removed from V and 4 bases from J, the gap between germline ends came to 9 bases. Germline assignment: CDR1 LNHNV and CDR2 YYDKDF (reference sequence). CDR3 length: 14 amino acids. The chain's CDR3 is CATSRVIGSDTQYF. CDR3 in DNA: TGTGCCACCAGCAGAGTAATCGGGTCAGATACGCAGTATTTT.

CDR3 protein: CASSRRTGDTIYF. CDR3 nucleotide sequence: TGTGCCAGCAGCCGGCGAACCGGGGACACCATATATTTT. The rearrangement joins TRBV11-3 to TRBJ1-3; D remains unclear. Germline V gives CDR1 SGHNT, CDR2 YENEEA. The CDR3 runs 13 residues. V was shortened by 5 bases and J by 8 bases, with 13 bases between the two germline ends.

The chain combines TRBV29-1 with TRBJ2-3; the D gene could be TRBD1 or TRBD2 (5 bases each). The ends were cut back, 4 bases at V and 6 bases at J, with 17 bases in the middle. Per germline, CDR1 SQVTM and CDR2 ANQGSEA. The CDR3 spans 14 residues. The DNA of the CDR3 is TGCAGCGTTGCCTACTTCGGGGACCTGGATACGCAGTATTTT. Translated, it gives CSVAYFGDLDTQYF.

V is TRBV5-8 and J is TRBJ2-7, with 7 bases identical to TRBD1. Germline loops: CDR1 SGHTS, CDR2 YDEGEE. CDR3 length equals 13 residues. The V segment lost 3 bases and the J segment 6 bases; nucleotides outside the gene matches: 6. CDR3 in amino acids: CASSSLQGSEQYV. Written as DNA, the CDR3 is TGTGCCAGCAGCTCCTTACAGGGGTCCGAGCAGTACGTC.

J is TRBJ2-3 and V is TRBV10-1; D is undetermined. There are 17 residues in the CDR3. Germline V CDR1 and CDR2: WNHNN, SYGVQD (reference sequence). V was pared by 3 bases and J by 0 bases, with 16 bases between. CDR3 DNA sequence: TGCGCCAGCAGTGATGCAGCCTTCTCATATAGCACAGATACGCAGTATTTT. Encoded protein: CASSDAAFSYSTDTQYF.

This chain links TRBV5-1 with TRBJ2-2; 7 nucleotides line up with TRBD1. Trimming cost V 4 bases and J 4 bases; bases outside gene matches: 10. Per the germline V gene, CDR1 is SGHRS and CDR2 is YFSETQ. CDR3 length equals 16 residues. Here the CDR3 DNA reads TGCGCCAGCAGCATTCTCTCACAGGGGAGCACCGGGGAGCTGTTTTTT. Protein product: CASSILSQGSTGELFF.

This rearrangement joins TRBV6-5 to TRBJ1-6, with TRBD1 matching 7 bases. With V trimmed by 8 bases and J by 10 bases, 14 bases remained unmatched. Germline CDR1 and CDR2: MNHEY and SVGAGI. The CDR3 is made up of 15 amino acids. DNA of the CDR3: TGTGCCAGCGGTCGGGACAGTCTTCTCGGGTCACCCCTCCACTTT. This encodes CASGRDSLLGSPLHF.

The chain has TRBV6-5 and TRBJ1-2, with D possibly matching TRBD1 (6 bases). V was clipped by 5 bases and J by 4 bases, with 17 bases between them. The CDR3 totals 15 residues. The germline V gene has CDR1 MNHEY and CDR2 SVGAGI. The CDR3, as DNA: TGTGCCAGCAGTATCGACAGGACGAATTCCTATGGCTACACCTTC. Amino acids: CASSIDRTNSYGYTF.

V gene TRBV9 combines with J gene TRBJ1-6; D call uncertain. CDR3 length equals 15 residues. Per germline, CDR1 SGDLS and CDR2 YYNGEE. Between the trimmed V and J ends, which lost 3 bases and 1 base, there was a span of 8 bases. The CDR3 loop reads CASSAAVSYNSPLHF. The CDR3 DNA sequence: TGTGCCAGCAGCGCGGCGGTATCCTATAATTCACCCCTCCACTTT.